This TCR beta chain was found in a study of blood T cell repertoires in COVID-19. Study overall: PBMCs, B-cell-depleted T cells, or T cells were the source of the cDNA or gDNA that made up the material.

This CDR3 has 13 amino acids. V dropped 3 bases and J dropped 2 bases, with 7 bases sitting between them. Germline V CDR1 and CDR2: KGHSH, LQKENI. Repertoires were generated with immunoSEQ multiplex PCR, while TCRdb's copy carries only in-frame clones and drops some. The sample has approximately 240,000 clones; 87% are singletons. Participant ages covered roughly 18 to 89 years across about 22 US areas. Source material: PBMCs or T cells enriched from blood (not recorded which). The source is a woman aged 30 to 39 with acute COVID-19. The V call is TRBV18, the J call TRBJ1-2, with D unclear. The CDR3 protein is CASSPGENYGYTF. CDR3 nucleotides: TGTGCCAGCTCACCGGGAGAAAACTATGGCTACACCTTC.